What follows are 6 T cell receptor beta chains derived from one specimen sequenced in a study of blood T cell repertoires in COVID-19. This table comes from immunoSEQ multiplex PCR, and its TCRdb copy is limited to in-frame clones, with some not included. The table records a few hundred thousand clones, about 91% of them present only once. Sample: PBMCs or T cells enriched from blood (not recorded which). Receptors originate from a middle-aged woman with acute COVID-19.

This sequence joins TRBV18 and TRBJ2-1, with 10 nucleotides matching TRBD2. Germline V gene data show CDR1 as KGHSH and CDR2 as LQKENI. Trimming cost V 0 bases and J 6 bases; bases outside gene matches: 11. The CDR3 has 18 residues. CDR3 region: CASSPPSEFLAGANEQFF. The CDR3 DNA reads as TGTGCCAGCTCACCACCTTCCGAGTTTCTAGCGGGAGCCAATGAGCAGTTCTTC.

The V gene is TRBV6-5, the J gene TRBJ2-7; 9 nucleotides match TRBD2. The CDR3 has 13 amino acids. CDR1 is MNHEY and CDR2 is SVGAGI in the germline V gene. CDR3 residues: CTCRDSSGNEQYV. CDR3 nucleotide sequence: TGTACTTGTAGGGATTCTAGCGGGAACGAGCAGTACGTC.

V and J are TRBV6-5 and TRBJ1-4, with D maybe TRBD1 (6 bases). V shed 6 bases and J shed 3 bases, with 14 bases lying between them. The CDR3 length is 15 residues. Germline CDR1 reads MNHEY; CDR2 reads SVGAGI. The CDR3 protein is CASRKLQGANEKLFF. The DNA of the CDR3 is TGTGCCAGCAGAAAGTTACAGGGAGCTAATGAAAAACTGTTTTTT.

This rearrangement joins TRBV3-1 (or the pseudogene TRBV3-2) to TRBJ2-1; maybe TRBD2 (6 bases). Germline V gene lookup returns CDR1 LGHDT and CDR2 YNNKEL (reference sequence). The V and J ends lost 1 base and 3 bases respectively, with 19 bases between them. This CDR3 spans 18 amino acids. CDR3 nucleotide sequence: TGTGCCAGCAGCCAAGGCGTCCTCCGGGACTTCTTCTACAATGAGCAGTTCTTC. It translates to CASSQGVLRDFFYNEQFF.

The CDR3 DNA sequence: TGTGCCAGCAGCAGACTAGCGGGAGAGGGGAATGAGCAGTTCTTC. This codes for CASSRLAGEGNEQFF. V gene TRBV11-2 combines with J gene TRBJ2-1; 12 positions match TRBD2. The CDR3 covers 15 residues. V lost 5 bases, J lost 7 bases, and 6 bases stayed unmatched. Germline V gene sequence: CDR1 SGHAT, CDR2 FQNNGV.

This clone appeared once. The gene calls are TRBV13 and TRBJ1-1, with 8 bases matching TRBD1. The CDR3 loop spans 17 amino acids. V trimming: 5 bases; J trimming: 5 bases; junction bases outside the gene matches: 16. CDR1 and CDR2 from the germline V gene are PRHDT and FYEKMQ (reference sequence). For the CDR3, the DNA is TGTGCCAGCAGCGGATCAGGGGGCGCGACGAGATGGACTGAAGCTTTCTTT. It specifies CASSGSGGATRWTEAFF. Drawing the rest from reference TRBV13 and TRBJ1-1, the complete variable domain is AAGVIQSPRHLIKEKRETATLKCYPIPRHDTVYWYQQGPGQDPQFLISFYEKMQSDKGSIPDRFSAQQFSDYHSELNMSSLELGDSALYFCASSGSGGATRWTEAFFGQGTRLTVV.